The 12 T cell receptor beta chains below come from one sample, sequenced in a study of control samples from healthy donors and cancer patients. Only in-frame clones appear in the TCRdb table, and some are missing; sequencing was by immunoSEQ multiplex PCR. This sample has about 130,000 clones; over 75% occur once, and the top ten carry roughly 3.2%. Sequenced input: blood. The receptors were gathered from a man in his forties or fifties in good health.

The J gene is TRBJ1-2, the V gene TRBV7-9; a possible D gene is TRBD1 (5 bases). The CDR3 spans 15 residues. Germline-derived CDR1 and CDR2 are SEHNR and FQNEAQ (reference sequence). V lost 2 bases to trimming and J lost 8 bases, with 18 bases between them. CDR3 DNA: TGTGCCAGCAGCTTAATTTCCGTCCGGAGGGGCGGCTACACCTTC. This gives the protein CASSLISVRRGGYTF.

V gene TRBV5-3 combines with J gene TRBJ1-2, with D unresolved. TRBV5-3 is recorded as an ORF, its role being uncertain. V was clipped by 0 bases and J by 5 bases, with 2 bases between them. This CDR3 is 11 amino acids long. CDR3 bases: TGTGCCAGAAGCTTGGCATATGGCTACACCTTC. The encoded protein is CARSLAYGYTF.

The genes are TRBV27 and TRBJ1-5; 11 bases map to TRBD1. V lost 6 bases, J lost 2 bases, and 15 bases stayed unmatched. This CDR3 region has 19 residues. The germline CDR1 and CDR2 sequences are MNHEY and SMNVEV (reference sequence). The CDR3 loop reads CASRQYGQGANMGNQPQHF. CDR3 coding DNA: TGTGCCAGCAGGCAATACGGACAGGGGGCGAACATGGGCAATCAGCCCCAGCATTTT.

The J gene is TRBJ2-2, the V gene TRBV9; D perhaps matches TRBD1 (6 bases). Per the germline V gene, CDR1 is SGDLS and CDR2 is YYNGEE. V was clipped by 0 bases and J by 4 bases, with 10 bases between them. CDR3 length equals 15 residues. The CDR3 is CASSVAGDSTGELFF. In DNA form, the CDR3 reads TGTGCCAGCAGCGTAGCAGGGGATTCCACCGGGGAGCTGTTTTTT. Full variable domain (remainder filled in from reference TRBV9 and TRBJ2-2): DSGVTQTPKHLITATGQRVTLRCSPRSGDLSVYWYQQSLDQGLQFLIQYYNGEERAKGNILERFSAQQFPDLHSELNLSSLELGDSALYFCASSVAGDSTGELFFGEGSRLTVL.

The sample holds one count of this clone. The chain combines TRBV5-1 with TRBJ1-5, with D maybe TRBD1 (5 bases). The V end lost 0 bases, the J end lost 6 bases, and 10 bases lay between the germline ends. The CDR3 is made up of 14 amino acids. CDR1 is SGHRS and CDR2 is YFSETQ in the germline V gene. In DNA, the CDR3 is TGCGCCAGCAGCTTGGACGGGGGAGGTCAGCCCCAGCATTTT. This translates into CASSLDGGGQPQHF.

V and J are TRBV2 and TRBJ1-2, with 8 bases that match TRBD1. This CDR3 spans 14 amino acids. Germline V gene sequence: CDR1 SNHLY, CDR2 FYNNEI. The trim removed 5 bases at V and 8 bases at J, leaving 10 bases unmatched. The CDR3 DNA sequence: TGTGCCAGCAGTACCCGGACAGGGTCGGGCGGCTACACCTTC. This sequence encodes CASSTRTGSGGYTF.

The chain joins TRBV7-9 to TRBJ2-1; TRBD1 might be the D (7 bases). Germline V gene data show CDR1 as SEHNR and CDR2 as FQNEAQ (reference sequence). This CDR3 is built from 15 residues. Trimming took 7 bases from V and 0 from J, leaving 13 bases between them. The CDR3 region has the DNA TGTGCCAGCACCTCTCAGGGGGGCTCCTACAATGAGCAGTTCTTC. It codes for CASTSQGGSYNEQFF.

V is TRBV11-2 and J is TRBJ2-1, with 9 bases identical to TRBD1. J gave up 8 bases and V 6 bases, and 11 bases lay outside the gene matches. Germline V gene sequence: CDR1 SGHAT, CDR2 FQNNGV. This CDR3 comprises 15 residues. Written as DNA, the CDR3 is TGTGCCAGCAGTCCCCGGGACAGGGTGACTCATGAGCAGTTCTTC. This encodes CASSPRDRVTHEQFF.

J is TRBJ2-1 and V is TRBV2, with D perhaps being TRBD1 or TRBD2 (5 bases each). This CDR3 is 14 amino acids long. The V and J ends lost 6 bases and 6 bases respectively, with 15 bases between them. The germline gives CDR1 SNHLY, CDR2 FYNNEI. The CDR3 DNA is TGTGCCAGCAGCAGGGTGGAGGTTACCAATGAGCAGTTCTTC. This encodes CASSRVEVTNEQFF. The whole variable domain, remainder taken from reference TRBV2 and TRBJ2-1, is EPEVTQTPSHQVTQMGQEVILRCVPISNHLYFYWYRQILGQKVEFLVSFYNNEISEKSEIFDDQFSVERPDGSNFTLKIRSTKLEDSAMYFCASSRVEVTNEQFFGPGTRLTVL.

The chain carries TRBV9 and TRBJ2-1, with a tentative D call TRBD1 (5 bases). The CDR3 extends over 14 amino acids. V dropped 2 bases and J dropped 7 bases, with 13 bases sitting between them. Germline V gene lookup returns CDR1 SGDLS and CDR2 YYNGEE. In nucleotides, the CDR3 is TGTGCCAGCAGCGTTTATAACCAGGGTAATGAGCAGTTCTTC. Amino acids: CASSVYNQGNEQFF.

V is TRBV24-1 and J is TRBJ2-3, with D perhaps given as TRBD1 or TRBD2 (6 bases each). This CDR3 region has 14 residues. The germline V gene encodes CDR1 KGHDR and CDR2 SFDVKD. The V gene lost 8 bases and the J gene lost 1 base, with 12 bases spanning the gap. The CDR3 reads CATNVGGGTDTQYF. In DNA form, the CDR3 reads TGTGCCACCAATGTCGGGGGCGGCACAGATACGCAGTATTTT.

A word on this clone: Different DNA sequences within this sample yield the same CDR3. The CDR3 here is CSVGGQGEGETQYF. CDR3 DNA: TGCAGCGTTGGGGGACAGGGGGAAGGGGAGACCCAGTACTTC. The chain is built from TRBV29-1 and TRBJ2-5, with 11 bases matching TRBD1. This CDR3 contains 14 residues. CDR1 is SQVTM, CDR2 ANQGSEA, per germline. With 4 bases clipped from V and 5 bases from J, the junction kept 6 bases outside the gene matches.